This TCR beta chain was recorded in a study of cytomegalovirus exposure and HLA in healthy donors. Study background: Unique TCRs numbering roughly 85 million, obtained from HLA-typed donors, made up an early data release. Caucasian-associated ancestry cluster membership applied to 75% to 85% of 398 genotyped donors. Study findings and constraints: Information on immune exposure was restricted to one variable (CMV serostatus). The investigators catalogued 150 to 200 TCR beta chains as cytomegalovirus-associated.

PCR employed 60 Vbeta and 13 Jbeta primers. Data came from immunoSEQ multiplex PCR; TCRdb stores just in-frame clones and leaves some out. The sample contains 120,000 or so clones, about 86% of which appear only once. Trimming removed 6 bases from V and 1 base from J, with 3 bases in between. CDR3 length: 11 residues. CDR1 is LNHDA and CDR2 is SQIVND in the germline V gene (reference sequence). In the case of this clone: What it binds is not known.

The source of this sequence is a man aged 35 to 55 in good health and CMV-seronegative. J is TRBJ1-1 and V is TRBV19; D unresolved. Sequencing input: PBMCs. The CDR3 DNA follows: TGTGCCAGTAGACAGAACACTGAAGCTTTCTTT. Its protein product is CASRQNTEAFF.